A selection of T cell receptor beta chains follows, all from one sample in a study of T-cell reconstitution after alpha-beta-depleted transplantation in children. TCRdb called the PCR reads again in MiXCR, with one record for every CDR3 protein. The sample lists 400,000 to 500,000 distinct CDR3 sequences, roughly 10% seen once, with about 5% in the top ten. The source was PBMCs from the stem cell graft donor, collected from the stem cell graft. All receptors come from a human donor who donated a stem cell graft to a child with acute myeloid leukemia. The CDR3 runs from the conserved cysteine through the conserved F or W. D genes are given only for firm matches.

v_call | d_call | cdr3_aa
TRBV5-1 | TRBD2 | CASSWTSGANGELFF
TRBV5-1 | . | CASSMGPDQPQHF
TRBV5-6 | TRBD1 | CASSLGQGVFGNQPQHF
TRBV6-5 | . | CASSYDGGFSDGGYTF
TRBV6-1 | TRBD2 | CASSASGSYNEQFF
TRBV20-1 | . | CSATGTLRTDTQYF
TRBV12-3/TRBV12-4 | TRBD2 | CASSLWGGANTGELFF
TRBV28 | . | CASSLGSEYPTSEQFF
TRBV20-1 | . | CSANPAGGDTQYF
TRBV5-1 | TRBD1 | CASSEPGQGLSDTQYF
TRBV11-2 | TRBD1 | CASSPDPGTGLQTQYF
TRBV19 | . | CASSIQALSYEQYF
TRBV29-1 | . | CSVGKAASTDTQYF
TRBV10-2 | . | CASRNGGSNQPQHF
TRBV20-1 | . | CSARSDRPLSYEQYF
TRBV28 | . | CASIASSYNEQFF
TRBV20-1 | . | CSAREWGRAGILAFF
TRBV5-1 | TRBD2 | CASSLAVGGAYEQYF
TRBV27 | . | CASSFSGNTEAFF
TRBV7-3 | TRBD2 | CASSDTSDDTQYF
TRBV7-8 | TRBD2 | CASSLTLAGTEETQYF
TRBV10-3 | . | CAIKGGAGTDTQYF
TRBV10-3 | TRBD1 | CAISEQGMNTEAFF
TRBV9 | . | CASSVGFNEQFF
TRBV7-2 | TRBD1 | CASSTRQGAGEKLFF
TRBV5-1 | . | CASSLSGQVTDTQYF
TRBV10-3 | TRBD2 | CATLGGRALSNTGELFF
TRBV7-3 | . | CASSLSTLSTDTQYF
TRBV30 | TRBD1 | CAWSSPGQGGWEQFF
TRBV10-2 | . | CASSGGGSKNIQYF
TRBV5-1 | TRBD1 | CASSLGQGALGYTF
TRBV7-2 | TRBD2 | CASSLEGGAYEQYF
TRBV15 | . | CATSRVANTEAFF
TRBV20-1 | TRBD2 | CSAGISGGGLTDRQYF
TRBV3-1 | TRBD2 | CASSQTSGSYNEQFF
TRBV29-1 | TRBD1 | CSVEQGARYGYTF
TRBV27 | . | CASSTGSRDTANYGYTF
TRBV6-5 | . | CASSYQGMNTEAFF